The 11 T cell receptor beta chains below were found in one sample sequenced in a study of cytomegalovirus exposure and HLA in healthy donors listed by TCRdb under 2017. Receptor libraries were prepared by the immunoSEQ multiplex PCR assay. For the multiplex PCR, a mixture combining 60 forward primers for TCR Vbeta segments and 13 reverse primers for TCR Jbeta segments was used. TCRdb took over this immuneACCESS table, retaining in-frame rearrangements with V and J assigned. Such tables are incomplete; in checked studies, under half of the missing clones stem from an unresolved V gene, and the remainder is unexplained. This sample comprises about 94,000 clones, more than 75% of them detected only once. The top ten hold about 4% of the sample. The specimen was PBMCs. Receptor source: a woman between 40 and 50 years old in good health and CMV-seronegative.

This CDR3 is CASSPPGTGVRTEAFF. In DNA, the CDR3 is TGTGCCAGCTCACCACCCGGGACAGGGGTACGCACTGAAGCTTTCTTT. The V and J genes are TRBV18 and TRBJ1-1, with TRBD1 matching 10 bases. The V gene end was trimmed by 0 bases and the J gene end by 4 bases; junction bases not matched to a gene: 5. Germline CDR1 and CDR2: KGHSH and LQKENI. This CDR3 has 16 residues.

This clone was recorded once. DNA of the CDR3: TGTGCCAGCACCAGAGACAGGGGAGATAATTCACCCCTCCACTTT. Amino acids: CASTRDRGDNSPLHF. The chain couples TRBV2 to TRBJ1-6; TRBD1 aligns across 8 bases. J lost 5 bases, V lost 7 bases, and 7 bases had no gene match. The CDR3 is 15 residues long. Germline V lookup: CDR1 SNHLY, CDR2 FYNNEI.

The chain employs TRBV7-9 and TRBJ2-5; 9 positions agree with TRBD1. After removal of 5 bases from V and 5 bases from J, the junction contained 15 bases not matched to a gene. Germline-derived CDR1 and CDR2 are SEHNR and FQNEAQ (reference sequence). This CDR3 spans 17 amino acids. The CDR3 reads CASSPGAGTGFQETQYF. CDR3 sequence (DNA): TGTGCCAGCAGCCCAGGAGCCGGGACAGGGTTTCAGGAGACCCAGTACTTC.

CDR3: CASSEQDRYTEAFF. DNA for the CDR3: TGTGCCAGCAGTGAACAGGACAGGTACACTGAAGCTTTCTTT. The chain employs TRBV6-1 and TRBJ1-1; 7 bases are a match to TRBD1. This CDR3 is built from 14 residues. The germline V gene has CDR1 MNHNS and CDR2 SASEGT. Germline trimming cut 2 bases from V and 3 bases from J; bases unmatched to any gene: 3.

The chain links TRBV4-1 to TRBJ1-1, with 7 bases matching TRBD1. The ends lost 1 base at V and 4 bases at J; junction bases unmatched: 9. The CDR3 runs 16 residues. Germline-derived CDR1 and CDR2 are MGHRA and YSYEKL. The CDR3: CASSQARTGGPTEAFF. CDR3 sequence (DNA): TGCGCCAGCAGCCAAGCGAGGACAGGCGGTCCCACTGAAGCTTTCTTT.

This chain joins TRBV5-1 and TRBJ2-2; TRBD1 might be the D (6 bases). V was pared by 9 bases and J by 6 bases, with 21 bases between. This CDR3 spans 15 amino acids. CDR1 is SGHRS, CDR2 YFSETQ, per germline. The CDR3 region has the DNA TGCGCCACCCGCGTAGGTCCAGGGGATCCCGGGGAGCTGTTTTTT. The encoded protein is CATRVGPGDPGELFF.

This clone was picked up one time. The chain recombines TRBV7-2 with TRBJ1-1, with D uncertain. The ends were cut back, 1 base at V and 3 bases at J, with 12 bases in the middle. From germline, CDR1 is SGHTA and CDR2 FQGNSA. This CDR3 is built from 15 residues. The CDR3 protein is CASSLGRGRDTEAFF. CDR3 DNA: TGTGCCAGCAGCTTAGGACGGGGAAGGGACACTGAAGCTTTCTTT. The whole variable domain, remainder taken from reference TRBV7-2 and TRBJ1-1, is GAGVSQSPSNKVTEKGKDVELRCDPISGHTALYWYRQSLGQGLEFLIYFQGNSAPDKSGLPSDRFSAERTGGSVSTLTIQRTQQEDSAVYLCASSLGRGRDTEAFFGQGTRLTVV.

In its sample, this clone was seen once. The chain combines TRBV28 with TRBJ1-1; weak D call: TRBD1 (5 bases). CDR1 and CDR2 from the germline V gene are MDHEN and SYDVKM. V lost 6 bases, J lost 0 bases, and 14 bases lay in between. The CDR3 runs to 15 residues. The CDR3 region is CASSPGGSLNTEAFF. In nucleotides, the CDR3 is TGTGCCAGCAGCCCGGGGGGGTCACTGAACACTGAAGCTTTCTTT.

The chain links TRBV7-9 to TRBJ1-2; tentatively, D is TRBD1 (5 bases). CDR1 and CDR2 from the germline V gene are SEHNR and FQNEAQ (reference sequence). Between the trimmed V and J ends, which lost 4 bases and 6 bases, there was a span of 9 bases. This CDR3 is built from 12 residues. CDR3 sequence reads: CASSSGLNGYTF. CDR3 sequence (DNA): TGTGCCAGCAGCTCGGGACTAAATGGCTACACCTTC.

CDR3 sequence (DNA): TGTGCCAGCAGTTTGAGACAGGGGGCGGTGAATCAGCCCCAGCATTTT. It is translated as CASSLRQGAVNQPQHF. This chain joins TRBV28 and TRBJ1-5, with 10 positions matching TRBD1. Per the germline V gene, CDR1 is MDHEN and CDR2 is SYDVKM. With 3 bases clipped from V and 4 bases from J, the junction kept 6 bases outside the gene matches. This CDR3 is built from 16 residues. The full variable domain, with the rest looked up from reference TRBV28 and TRBJ1-5, is DVKVTQSSRYLVKRTGEKVFLECVQDMDHENMFWYRQDPGLGLRLIYFSYDVKMKEKGDIPEGYSVSREKKERFSLILESASTNQTSMYLCASSLRQGAVNQPQHFGDGTRLSIL.

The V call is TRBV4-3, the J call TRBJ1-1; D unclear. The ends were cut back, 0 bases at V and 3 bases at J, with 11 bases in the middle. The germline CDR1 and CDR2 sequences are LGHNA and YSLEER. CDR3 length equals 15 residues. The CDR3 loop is CASSQDAVRDTEAFF. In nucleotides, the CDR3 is TGCGCCAGCAGCCAAGATGCAGTGAGGGACACTGAAGCTTTCTTT.